The T cell receptor beta chain under discussion was sequenced for a study of CD8+ T cells in alopecia areata. Study-level background: Patients took tofacitinib for 6 to 18 months, followed by 6 drug-free months. The study's findings and limits: Scalp repertoires also include resident alphabeta T cells from normal skin. Within the top 100, expanded CD8+ clones significantly decreased with tofacitinib, as did scalp clonality.

cDNA reverse transcribed from extracted RNA served as the sequencing template. Measured with immunoSEQ multiplex PCR; TCRdb has only the in-frame clones, and not every one. The repertoire consists of over 150,000 clones, with roughly 50% occurring once and the leading ten covering 4.5% to 6%. Treatment meaning: oral pan-JAK inhibitor, 5-10 mg twice daily. As to this clone: What it recognizes is unknown.

This CDR3 is built from 13 residues. V dropped 2 bases and J dropped 6 bases, with 7 bases sitting between them. Germline V gene sequence: CDR1 SGHTA, CDR2 FQGTGA. This chain connects TRBV7-3 to TRBJ2-2, with a tentative D call TRBD1 (5 bases). The material sequenced was CD4+ T cells sorted from blood, taken at week 24, from a patient treated with tofacitinib. This clonotype was sampled from a human donor with alopecia areata. For the CDR3, the DNA is TGTGCCAGCAGCTTAGCCAGGGCCGGGGAGCTGTTTTTT. Amino acids: CASSLARAGELFF.